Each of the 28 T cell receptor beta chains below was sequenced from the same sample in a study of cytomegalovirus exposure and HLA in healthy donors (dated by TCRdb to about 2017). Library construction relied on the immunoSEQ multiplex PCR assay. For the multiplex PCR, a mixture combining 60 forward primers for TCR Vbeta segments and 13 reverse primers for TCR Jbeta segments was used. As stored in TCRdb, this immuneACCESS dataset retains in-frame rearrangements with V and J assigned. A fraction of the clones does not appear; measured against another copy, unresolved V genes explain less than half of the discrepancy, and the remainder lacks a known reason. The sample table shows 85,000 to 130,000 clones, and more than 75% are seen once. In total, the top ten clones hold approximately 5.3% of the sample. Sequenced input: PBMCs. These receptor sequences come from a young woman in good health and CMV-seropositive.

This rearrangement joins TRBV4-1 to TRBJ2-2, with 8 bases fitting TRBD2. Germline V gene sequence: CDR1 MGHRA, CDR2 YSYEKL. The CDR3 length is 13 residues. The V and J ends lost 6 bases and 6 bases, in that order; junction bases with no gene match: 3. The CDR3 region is CASSPGGSGELFF. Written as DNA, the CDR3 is TGCGCCAGCAGTCCGGGGGGGTCCGGGGAGCTGTTTTTT.

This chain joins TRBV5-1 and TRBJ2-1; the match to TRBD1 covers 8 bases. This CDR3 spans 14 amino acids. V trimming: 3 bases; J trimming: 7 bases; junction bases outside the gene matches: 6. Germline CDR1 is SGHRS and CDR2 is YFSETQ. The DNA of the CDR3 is TGCGCCAGCAGCTCCGGACAGGGTGGTAATGAGCAGTTCTTC. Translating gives CASSSGQGGNEQFF.

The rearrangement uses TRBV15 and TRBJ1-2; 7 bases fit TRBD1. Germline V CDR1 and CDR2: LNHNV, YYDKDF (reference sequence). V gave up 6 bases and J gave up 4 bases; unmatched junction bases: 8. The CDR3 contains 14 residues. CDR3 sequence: CATRKGGDSYGYTF. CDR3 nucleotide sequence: TGTGCCACCAGGAAAGGAGGGGACAGCTATGGCTACACCTTC.

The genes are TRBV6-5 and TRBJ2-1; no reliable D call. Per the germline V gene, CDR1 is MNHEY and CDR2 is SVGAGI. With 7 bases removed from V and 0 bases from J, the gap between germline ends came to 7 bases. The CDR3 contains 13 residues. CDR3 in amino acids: CASTPSSYNEQFF. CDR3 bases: TGTGCCAGCACCCCGAGCTCCTACAATGAGCAGTTCTTC.

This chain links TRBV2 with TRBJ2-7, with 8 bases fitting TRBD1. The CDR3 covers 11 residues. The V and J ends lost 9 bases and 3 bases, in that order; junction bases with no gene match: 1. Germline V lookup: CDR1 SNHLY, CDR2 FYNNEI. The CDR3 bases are TGTGCCAGAGGGACAGGCTACGAGCAGTACTTC. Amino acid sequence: CARGTGYEQYF.

The CDR3 region has the DNA TGCGCCAGCAGCTTGGAGGGCAGGGCCGCGTCCTTTAACACTGAAGCTTTCTTT. Translated: CASSLEGRAASFNTEAFF. The rearrangement links TRBV5-1 to TRBJ1-1; TRBD1 is a possible D gene (5 bases). With 0 bases removed from V and 2 bases from J, the gap between germline ends came to 20 bases. The length of the CDR3 is 18 residues. Germline lookup yields CDR1 SGHRS and CDR2 YFSETQ. The entire variable domain, with the rest obtained from reference TRBV5-1 and TRBJ1-1, is as follows: KAGVTQTPRYLIKTRGQQVTLSCSPISGHRSVSWYQQTPGQGLQFLFEYFSETQRNKGNFPGRFSGRQFSNSRSEMNVSTLELGDSALYLCASSLEGRAASFNTEAFFGQGTRLTVV.

The CDR3 spells CSVPVYNEQFF. DNA of the CDR3: TGCAGCGTCCCGGTTTACAATGAGCAGTTCTTC. This chain connects TRBV29-1 to TRBJ2-1; D unresolved. In germline, CDR1 is SQVTM, CDR2 ANQGSEA. V dropped 6 bases and J dropped 4 bases, with 7 bases sitting between them. The CDR3 loop spans 11 amino acids.

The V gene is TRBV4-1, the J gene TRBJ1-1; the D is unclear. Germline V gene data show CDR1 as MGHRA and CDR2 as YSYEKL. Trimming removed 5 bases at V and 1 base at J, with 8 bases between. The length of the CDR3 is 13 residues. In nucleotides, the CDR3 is TGCGCCAGCAGCGCTCACTGGAACACTGAAGCTTTCTTT. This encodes CASSAHWNTEAFF.

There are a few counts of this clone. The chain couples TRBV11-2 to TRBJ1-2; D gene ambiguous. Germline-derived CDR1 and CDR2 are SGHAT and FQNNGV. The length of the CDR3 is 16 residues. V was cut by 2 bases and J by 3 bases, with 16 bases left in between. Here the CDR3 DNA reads TGTGCCAGCAGCTTAACGGCTCGGAGGGCGGACTATGGCTACACCTTC. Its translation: CASSLTARRADYGYTF.

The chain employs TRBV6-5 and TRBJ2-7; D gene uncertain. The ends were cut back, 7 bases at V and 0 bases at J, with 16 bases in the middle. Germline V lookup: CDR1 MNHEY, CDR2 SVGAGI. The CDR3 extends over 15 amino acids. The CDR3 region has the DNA TGTGCCAGCACCCAACCGCCGCGAAGCTCCTACGAGCAGTACTTC. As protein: CASTQPPRSSYEQYF.

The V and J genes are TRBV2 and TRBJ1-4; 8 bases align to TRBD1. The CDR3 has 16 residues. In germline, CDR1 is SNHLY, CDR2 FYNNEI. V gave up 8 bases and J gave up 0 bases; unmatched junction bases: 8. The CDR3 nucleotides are TGTGCCAGCTTGACAGGGGCCTTCACAACTAATGAAAAACTGTTTTTT. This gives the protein CASLTGAFTTNEKLFF.

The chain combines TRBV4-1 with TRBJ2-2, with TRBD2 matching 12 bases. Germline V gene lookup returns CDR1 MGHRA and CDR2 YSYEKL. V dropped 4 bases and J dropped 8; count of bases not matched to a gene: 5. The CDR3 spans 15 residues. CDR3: CASSRLAGVSGELFF. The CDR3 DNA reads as TGCGCCAGCAGCCGACTAGCGGGAGTATCGGGGGAGCTGTTTTTT.

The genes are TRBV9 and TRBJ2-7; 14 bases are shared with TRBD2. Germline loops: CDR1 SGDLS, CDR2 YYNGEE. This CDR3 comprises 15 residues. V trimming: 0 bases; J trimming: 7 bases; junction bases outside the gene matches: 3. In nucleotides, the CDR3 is TGTGCCAGCAGCGTAGGACTAGCGGGAGGGCAGGAGCAGTACTTC. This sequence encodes CASSVGLAGGQEQYF.

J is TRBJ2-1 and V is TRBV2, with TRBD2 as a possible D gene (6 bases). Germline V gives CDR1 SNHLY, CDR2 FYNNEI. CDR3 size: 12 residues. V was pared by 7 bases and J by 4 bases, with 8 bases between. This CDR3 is CASNRGYNEQFF. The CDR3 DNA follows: TGTGCCAGCAATCGGGGGTACAATGAGCAGTTCTTC.

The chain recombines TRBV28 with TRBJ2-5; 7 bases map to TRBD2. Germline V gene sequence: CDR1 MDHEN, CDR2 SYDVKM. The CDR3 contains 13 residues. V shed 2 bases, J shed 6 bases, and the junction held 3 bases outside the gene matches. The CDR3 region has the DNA TGTGCCAGCAGTTTACCGGGGGGTAAGACCCAGTACTTC. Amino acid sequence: CASSLPGGKTQYF.

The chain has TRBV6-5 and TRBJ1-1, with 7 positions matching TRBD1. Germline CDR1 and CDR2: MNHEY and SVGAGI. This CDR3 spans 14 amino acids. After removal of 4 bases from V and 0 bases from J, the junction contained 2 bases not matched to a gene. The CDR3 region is CASSLGQLNTEAFF. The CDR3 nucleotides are TGTGCCAGCAGTTTGGGACAGTTGAACACTGAAGCTTTCTTT.

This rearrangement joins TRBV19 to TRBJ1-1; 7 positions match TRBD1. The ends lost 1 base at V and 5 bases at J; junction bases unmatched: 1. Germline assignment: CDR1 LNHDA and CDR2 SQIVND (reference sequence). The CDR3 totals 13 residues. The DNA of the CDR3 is TGTGCCAGTAGTATAGGACAGGGAACTGAAGCTTTCTTT. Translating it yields CASSIGQGTEAFF.

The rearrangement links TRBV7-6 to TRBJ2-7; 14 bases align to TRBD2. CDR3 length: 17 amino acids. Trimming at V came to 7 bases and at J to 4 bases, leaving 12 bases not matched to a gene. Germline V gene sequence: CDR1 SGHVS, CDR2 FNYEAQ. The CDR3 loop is CASNGTSGSLISYEQYF. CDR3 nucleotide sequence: TGTGCCAGCAACGGGACTAGCGGGAGTCTCATCTCTTACGAGCAGTACTTC.

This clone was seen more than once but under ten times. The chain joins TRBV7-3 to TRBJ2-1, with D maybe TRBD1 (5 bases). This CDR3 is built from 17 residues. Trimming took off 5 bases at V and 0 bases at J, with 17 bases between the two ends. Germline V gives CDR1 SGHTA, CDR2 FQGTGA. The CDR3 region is CASSPRTSLSSYNEQFF. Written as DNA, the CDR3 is TGTGCCAGCAGCCCAAGGACAAGCCTAAGCTCCTACAATGAGCAGTTCTTC.

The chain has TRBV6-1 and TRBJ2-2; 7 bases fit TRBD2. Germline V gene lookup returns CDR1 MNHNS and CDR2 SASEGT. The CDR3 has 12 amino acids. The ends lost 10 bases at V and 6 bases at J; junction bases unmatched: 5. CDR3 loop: CATGRGSGELFF. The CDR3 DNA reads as TGTGCCACCGGGCGGGGGTCCGGGGAGCTGTTTTTT.

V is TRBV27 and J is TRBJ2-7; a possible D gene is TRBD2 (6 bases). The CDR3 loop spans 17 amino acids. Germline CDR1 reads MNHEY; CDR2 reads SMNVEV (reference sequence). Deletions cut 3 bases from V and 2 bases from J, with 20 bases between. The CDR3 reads CASSLVSTSLMAYEQYF. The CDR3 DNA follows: TGTGCCAGCAGTTTGGTCTCCACTAGCTTGATGGCCTACGAGCAGTACTTC.

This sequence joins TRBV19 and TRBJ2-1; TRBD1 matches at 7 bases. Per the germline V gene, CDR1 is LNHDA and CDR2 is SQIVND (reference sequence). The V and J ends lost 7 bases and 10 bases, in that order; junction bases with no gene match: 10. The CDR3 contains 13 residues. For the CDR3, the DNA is TGTGCCAGTAAAGGGGGCGACCCAGGGGAGCAGTTCTTC. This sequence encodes CASKGGDPGEQFF. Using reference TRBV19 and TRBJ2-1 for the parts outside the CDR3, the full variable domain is DGGITQSPKYLFRKEGQNVTLSCEQNLNHDAMYWYRQDPGQGLRLIYYSQIVNDFQKGDIAEGYSVSREKKESFPLTVTSAQKNPTAFYLCASKGGDPGEQFFGPGTRLTVL.

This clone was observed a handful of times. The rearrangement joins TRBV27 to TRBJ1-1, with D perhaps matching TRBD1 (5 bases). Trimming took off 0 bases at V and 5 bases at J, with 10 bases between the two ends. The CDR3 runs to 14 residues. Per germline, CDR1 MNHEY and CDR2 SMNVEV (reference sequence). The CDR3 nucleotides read TGTGCCAGCAGTTTATCGTCCAGGGTTACTGAAGCTTTCTTT. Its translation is CASSLSSRVTEAFF.

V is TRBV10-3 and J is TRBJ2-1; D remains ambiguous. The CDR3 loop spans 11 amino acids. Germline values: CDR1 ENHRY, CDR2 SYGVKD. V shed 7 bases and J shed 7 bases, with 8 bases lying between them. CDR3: CAITTENEQFF. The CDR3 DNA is TGTGCCATCACTACCGAGAATGAGCAGTTCTTC.

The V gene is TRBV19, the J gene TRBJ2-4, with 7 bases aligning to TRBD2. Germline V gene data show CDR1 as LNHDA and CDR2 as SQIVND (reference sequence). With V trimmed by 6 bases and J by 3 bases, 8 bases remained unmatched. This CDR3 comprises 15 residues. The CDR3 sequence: CASSGLVYDKNIQYF. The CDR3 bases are TGTGCCAGTAGCGGACTAGTCTACGACAAAAACATTCAGTACTTC.

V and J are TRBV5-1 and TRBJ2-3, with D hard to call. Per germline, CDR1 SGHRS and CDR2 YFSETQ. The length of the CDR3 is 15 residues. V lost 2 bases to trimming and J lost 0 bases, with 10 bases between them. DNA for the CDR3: TGCGCCAGCAGCTTACCCGTGGAGAGCACAGATACGCAGTATTTT. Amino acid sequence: CASSLPVESTDTQYF.

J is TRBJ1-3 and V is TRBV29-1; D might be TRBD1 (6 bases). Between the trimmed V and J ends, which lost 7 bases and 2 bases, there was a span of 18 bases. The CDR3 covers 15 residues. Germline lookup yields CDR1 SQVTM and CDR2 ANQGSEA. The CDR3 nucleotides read TGCAGCGCCACGGGACAAGGCATCCCTGGAAACACCATATATTTT. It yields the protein CSATGQGIPGNTIYF.

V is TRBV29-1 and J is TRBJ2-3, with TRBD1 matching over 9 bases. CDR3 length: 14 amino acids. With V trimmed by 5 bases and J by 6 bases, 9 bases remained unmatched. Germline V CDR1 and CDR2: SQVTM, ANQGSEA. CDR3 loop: CSVRRDRDVDTQYF. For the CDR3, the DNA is TGCAGCGTTCGCCGGGACAGGGACGTGGATACGCAGTATTTT.